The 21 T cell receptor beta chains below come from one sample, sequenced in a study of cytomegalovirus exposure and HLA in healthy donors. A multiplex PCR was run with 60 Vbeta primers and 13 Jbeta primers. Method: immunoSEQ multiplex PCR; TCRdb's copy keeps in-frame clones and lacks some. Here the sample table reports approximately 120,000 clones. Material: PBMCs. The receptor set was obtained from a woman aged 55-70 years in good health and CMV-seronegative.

CDR3 in amino acids: CSVGQGEKLFF. In nucleotides, the CDR3 is TGCAGCGTTGGACAGGGTGAAAAACTGTTTTTT. This chain links TRBV29-1 with TRBJ1-4; TRBD1 aligns across 7 bases. CDR3 size: 11 residues. CDR1 SQVTM and CDR2 ANQGSEA come from the germline V gene. V lost 4 bases to trimming and J lost 7 bases; unmatched junction nucleotides: 0. The full variable domain, completed using reference TRBV29-1 and TRBJ1-4, is SAVISQKPSRDICQRGTSLTIQCQVDSQVTMMFWYRQQPGQSLTLIATANQGSEATYESGFVIDKFPISRPNLTFSTLTVSNMSPEDSSIYLCSVGQGEKLFFGSGTQLSVL.

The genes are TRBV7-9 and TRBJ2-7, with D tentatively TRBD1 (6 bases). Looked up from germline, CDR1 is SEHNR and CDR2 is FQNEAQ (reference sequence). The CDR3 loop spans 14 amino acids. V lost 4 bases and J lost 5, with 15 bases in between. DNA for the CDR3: TGTGCCAGCAGCTCCACAGGGTTCAGCCACGAGCAGTACTTC. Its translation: CASSSTGFSHEQYF.

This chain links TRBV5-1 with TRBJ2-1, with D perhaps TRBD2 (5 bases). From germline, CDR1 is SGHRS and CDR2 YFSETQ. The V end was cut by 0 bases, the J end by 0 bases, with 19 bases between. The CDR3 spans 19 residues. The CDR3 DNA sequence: TGCGCCAGCAGCTTGGAATTAGACATGGGAGCAGTCTCCTACAATGAGCAGTTCTTC. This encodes CASSLELDMGAVSYNEQFF. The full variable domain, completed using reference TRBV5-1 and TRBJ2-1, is KAGVTQTPRYLIKTRGQQVTLSCSPISGHRSVSWYQQTPGQGLQFLFEYFSETQRNKGNFPGRFSGRQFSNSRSEMNVSTLELGDSALYLCASSLELDMGAVSYNEQFFGPGTRLTVL.

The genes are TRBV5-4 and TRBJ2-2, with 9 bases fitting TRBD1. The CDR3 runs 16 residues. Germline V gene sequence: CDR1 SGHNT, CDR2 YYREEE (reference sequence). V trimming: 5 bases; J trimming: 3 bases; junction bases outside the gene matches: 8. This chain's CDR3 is CASSSTGGWDTGELFF. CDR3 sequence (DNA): TGTGCCAGCAGTTCTACAGGGGGCTGGGACACCGGGGAGCTGTTTTTT.

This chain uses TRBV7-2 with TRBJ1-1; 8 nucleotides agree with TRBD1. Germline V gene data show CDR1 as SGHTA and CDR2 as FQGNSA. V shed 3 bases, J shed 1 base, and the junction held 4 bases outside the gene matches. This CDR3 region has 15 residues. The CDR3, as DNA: TGTGCCAGCAGCTTGCGGACAGGGTCGAACACTGAAGCTTTCTTT. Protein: CASSLRTGSNTEAFF.

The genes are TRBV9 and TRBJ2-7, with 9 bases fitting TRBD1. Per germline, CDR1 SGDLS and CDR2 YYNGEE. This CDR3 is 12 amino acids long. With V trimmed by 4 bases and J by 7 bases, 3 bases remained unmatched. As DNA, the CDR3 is TGTGCCAGCAGCCCGACAGGGGGGGAGCAGTACTTC. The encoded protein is CASSPTGGEQYF. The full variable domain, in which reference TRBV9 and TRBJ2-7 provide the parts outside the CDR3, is DSGVTQTPKHLITATGQRVTLRCSPRSGDLSVYWYQQSLDQGLQFLIQYYNGEERAKGNILERFSAQQFPDLHSELNLSSLELGDSALYFCASSPTGGEQYFGPGTRLTVT.

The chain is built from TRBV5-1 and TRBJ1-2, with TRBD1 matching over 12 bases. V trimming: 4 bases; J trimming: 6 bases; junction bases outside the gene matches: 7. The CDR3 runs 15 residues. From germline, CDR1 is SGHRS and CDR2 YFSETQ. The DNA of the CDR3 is TGCGCCAGCAGCAAGCTGGGGACAGGGGGCAATGGCTACACCTTC. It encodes CASSKLGTGGNGYTF.

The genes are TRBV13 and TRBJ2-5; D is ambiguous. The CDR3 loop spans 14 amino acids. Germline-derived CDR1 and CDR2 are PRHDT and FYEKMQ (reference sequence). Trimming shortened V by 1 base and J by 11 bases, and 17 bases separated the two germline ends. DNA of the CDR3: TGTGCCAGCAGCTTAGATACGCACTCCGGAGAGCAGTACTTC. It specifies CASSLDTHSGEQYF.

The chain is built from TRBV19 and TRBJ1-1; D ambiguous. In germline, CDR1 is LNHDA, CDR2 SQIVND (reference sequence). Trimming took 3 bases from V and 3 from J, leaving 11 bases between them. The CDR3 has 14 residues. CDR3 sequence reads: CASSMIPGDTEAFF. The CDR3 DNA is TGTGCCAGTAGTATGATACCCGGGGACACTGAAGCTTTCTTT. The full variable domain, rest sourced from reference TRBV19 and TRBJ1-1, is DGGITQSPKYLFRKEGQNVTLSCEQNLNHDAMYWYRQDPGQGLRLIYYSQIVNDFQKGDIAEGYSVSREKKESFPLTVTSAQKNPTAFYLCASSMIPGDTEAFFGQGTRLTVV.

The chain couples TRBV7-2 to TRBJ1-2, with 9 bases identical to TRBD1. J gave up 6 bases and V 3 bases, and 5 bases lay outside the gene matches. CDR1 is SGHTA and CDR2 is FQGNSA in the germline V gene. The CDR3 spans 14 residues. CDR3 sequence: CASSFGDREDGYTF. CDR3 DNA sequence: TGTGCCAGCAGCTTTGGGGACAGGGAAGATGGCTACACCTTC.

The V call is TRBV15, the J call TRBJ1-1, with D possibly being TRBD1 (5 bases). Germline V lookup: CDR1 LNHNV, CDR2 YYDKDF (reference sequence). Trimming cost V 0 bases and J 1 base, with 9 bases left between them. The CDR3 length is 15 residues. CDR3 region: CATSRDRGRNTEAFF. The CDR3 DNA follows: TGTGCCACCAGCAGAGATCGGGGGAGGAACACTGAAGCTTTCTTT.

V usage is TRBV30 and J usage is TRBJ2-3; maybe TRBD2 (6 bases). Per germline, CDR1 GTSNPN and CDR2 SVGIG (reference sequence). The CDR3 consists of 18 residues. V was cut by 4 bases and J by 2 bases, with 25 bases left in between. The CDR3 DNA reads TGTGCCTGGATTAAGCTTGGGACTCTAGAATCCCACACAGATACGCAGTATTTT. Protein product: CAWIKLGTLESHTDTQYF.

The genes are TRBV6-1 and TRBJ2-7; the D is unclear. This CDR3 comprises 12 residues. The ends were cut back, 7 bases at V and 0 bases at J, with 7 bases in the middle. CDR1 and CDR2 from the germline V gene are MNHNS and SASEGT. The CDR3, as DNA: TGTGCCAGCACTAGAAGCTCCTACGAGCAGTACTTC. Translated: CASTRSSYEQYF.

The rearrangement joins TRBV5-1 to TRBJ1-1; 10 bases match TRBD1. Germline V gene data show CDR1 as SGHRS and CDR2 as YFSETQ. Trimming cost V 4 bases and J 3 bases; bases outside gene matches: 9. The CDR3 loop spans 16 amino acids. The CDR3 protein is CASSLDRGPGDTEAFF. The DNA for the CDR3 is TGCGCCAGCAGCCTAGACAGGGGGCCAGGGGACACTGAAGCTTTCTTT.

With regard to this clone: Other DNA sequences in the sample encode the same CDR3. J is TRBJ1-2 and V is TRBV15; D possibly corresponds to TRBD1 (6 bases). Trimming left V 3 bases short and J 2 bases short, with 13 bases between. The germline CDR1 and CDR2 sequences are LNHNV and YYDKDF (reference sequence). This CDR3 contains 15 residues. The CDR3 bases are TGTGCCACCAGCAGCTTACAGGGTCCCAACTATGGCTACACCTTC. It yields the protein CATSSLQGPNYGYTF.

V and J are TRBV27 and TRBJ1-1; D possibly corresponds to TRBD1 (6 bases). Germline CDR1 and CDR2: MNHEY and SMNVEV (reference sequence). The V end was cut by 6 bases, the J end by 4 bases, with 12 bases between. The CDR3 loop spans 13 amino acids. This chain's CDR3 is CASSLRQVTEAFF. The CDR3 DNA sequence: TGTGCCAGCAGCCTTAGACAGGTCACTGAAGCTTTCTTT.

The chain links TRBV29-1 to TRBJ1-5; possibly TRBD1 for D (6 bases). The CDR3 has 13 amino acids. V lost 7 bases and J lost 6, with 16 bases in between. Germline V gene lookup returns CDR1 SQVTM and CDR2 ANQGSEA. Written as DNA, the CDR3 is TGCAGCGGTGGTACAGGGAATGGTCAGCCCCAGCATTTT. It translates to CSGGTGNGQPQHF.

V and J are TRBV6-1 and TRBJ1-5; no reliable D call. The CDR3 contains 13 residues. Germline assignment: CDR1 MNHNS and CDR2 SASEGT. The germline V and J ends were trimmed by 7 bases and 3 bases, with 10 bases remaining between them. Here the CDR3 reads CASNNSPNQPQHF. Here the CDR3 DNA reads TGTGCCAGCAATAACAGCCCCAATCAGCCCCAGCATTTT.

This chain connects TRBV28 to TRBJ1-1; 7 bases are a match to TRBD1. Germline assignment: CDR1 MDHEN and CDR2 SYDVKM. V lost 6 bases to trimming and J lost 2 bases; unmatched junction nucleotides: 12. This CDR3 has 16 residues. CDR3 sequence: CASSLVEGAGNTEAFF. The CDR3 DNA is TGTGCCAGCAGCCTCGTCGAGGGGGCGGGCAACACTGAAGCTTTCTTT.

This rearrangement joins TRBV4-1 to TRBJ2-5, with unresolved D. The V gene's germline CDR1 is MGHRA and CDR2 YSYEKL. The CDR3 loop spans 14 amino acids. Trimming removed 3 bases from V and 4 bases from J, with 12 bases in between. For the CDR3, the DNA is TGCGCCAGCAGCCAGGAGCCTATCCGAGAGACCCAGTACTTC. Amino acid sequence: CASSQEPIRETQYF.

DNA of the CDR3: TGTGCCAGCAGCCGGCCCCCGGGACTAGCGGGGGGACCAGATACGCAGTATTTT. Its protein is CASSRPPGLAGGPDTQYF. The rearrangement links TRBV11-3 to TRBJ2-3; 15 positions agree with TRBD2. The J segment lost 4 bases and the V segment lost 5 bases, leaving 10 bases of the junction unmatched. In germline, CDR1 is SGHNT, CDR2 YENEEA. This CDR3 has 18 residues.